This entry is about one T cell receptor (beta chain). Its target is unknown. The data originate from a study of OX40 agonist ivuxolimab in advanced cancers. Per germline, CDR1 SEHNR and CDR2 FQNEAQ (reference sequence). V was pared by 0 bases and J by 3 bases, with 7 bases between. The CDR3 has 14 residues. Findings and limits, study-wide: More expanded clones were seen, on average, in CD8+ T cells than in CD4+. At 0.1 to 3.0 mg/kg, clonal expansion of CD4+ and CD8+ blood T cells had occurred by week 6.

Method: immunoSEQ multiplex PCR; TCRdb's copy keeps in-frame clones and lacks some. The repertoire holds 15,000 to 20,000 clones, with 80% to 90% as singletons. The rearrangement links TRBV7-9 to TRBJ2-3, with D possibly being TRBD2 (5 bases). The material was CD4+ or CD8+ T cells sorted from blood, obtained in a trial of the OX40 agonist ivuxolimab. The sequence derives from an adult with an advanced solid tumor such as melanoma, head and neck, liver or kidney cancer. The CDR3 protein is CASSLAGETDTQYF. The CDR3 DNA sequence: TGTGCCAGCAGCTTAGCGGGAGAAACAGATACGCAGTATTTT.